Below, 28 T cell receptor beta chains from the same sample are listed, as sequenced in a study of beta chain features in type 1 diabetes (dated by TCRdb to 2017 to 2018). The method was the immunoSEQ multiplex PCR assay. All of the isolated RNA was reverse transcribed with the High Capacity cDNA Reverse Transcription Kit, so expressed TCRB transcripts were sequenced. TCRdb took over this immuneACCESS table, retaining in-frame rearrangements with V and J assigned. Such tables are incomplete; in checked studies, under half of the missing clones stem from an unresolved V gene, and the remainder is unexplained. Here the sample has 860,000 or so clones; roughly 16% occur a single time. The ten largest make up 0.02% to 0.025% of the sample. Sequenced: naive CD4+ T cells from blood. Interpreted using the paper, the cell subset or site label stands for: true naive CD4+ T cells. Receptor source: a woman aged 18 to 35 in good health.

This clone came up a few times. The V and J genes are TRBV20-1 and TRBJ2-1; a possible D gene is TRBD1 (6 bases). There are 11 residues in the CDR3. Germline CDR1 is DFQATT and CDR2 is SNEGSKA (reference sequence). V lost 1 base and J lost 9, with 7 bases in between. This chain's CDR3 is CSARAGVEQFF. CDR3 sequence (DNA): TGCAGTGCTAGAGCAGGGGTTGAGCAGTTCTTC.

The V gene is TRBV7-2, the J gene TRBJ2-3, with a possible D match to TRBD2 (5 bases). Trimming pared 2 bases from V and 0 bases from J, leaving 9 bases between. Per the germline V gene, CDR1 is SGHTA and CDR2 is FQGNSA. The length of the CDR3 is 15 residues. The CDR3 loop reads CASSLSGLSTDTQYF. The DNA for the CDR3 is TGTGCCAGCAGCTTAAGCGGACTCAGCACAGATACGCAGTATTTT. Drawing the rest from reference TRBV7-2 and TRBJ2-3, the complete variable domain is GAGVSQSPSNKVTEKGKDVELRCDPISGHTALYWYRQSLGQGLEFLIYFQGNSAPDKSGLPSDRFSAERTGGSVSTLTIQRTQQEDSAVYLCASSLSGLSTDTQYFGPGTRLTVL.

The genes are TRBV28 and TRBJ2-7, with 8 bases identical to TRBD1. Germline V CDR1 and CDR2: MDHEN, SYDVKM. Losses at the gene ends were 4 bases for V and 1 base for J; bases not matched to a gene: 9. CDR3 length equals 16 residues. The CDR3 bases are TGTGCCAGCAGTTCTCCGGGACAGGTGACGTCCTACGAGCAGTACTTC. Translating it yields CASSSPGQVTSYEQYF.

Concerning this clone: Other DNA variants within this sample encode the same CDR3. CDR3 DNA: TGCAGCGTTGAGAGGGCAGCCCGGAACACTGAAGCTTTCTTT. It translates to CSVERAARNTEAFF. This chain links TRBV29-1 with TRBJ1-1; D is undetermined. This CDR3 region has 14 residues. V was cut by 3 bases and J by 1 base, with 12 bases left in between. CDR1 and CDR2 from the germline V gene are SQVTM and ANQGSEA.

The chain has TRBV11-2 and TRBJ2-5; 8 nucleotides match TRBD2. The CDR3 sequence is 13 residues long. The V gene's germline CDR1 is SGHAT and CDR2 FQNNGV. With V trimmed by 1 base and J by 12 bases, 7 bases remained unmatched. As DNA, the CDR3 is TGTGCCAGCAGCTTAGTGAAGACTAGCGATAAGTACTTC. This codes for CASSLVKTSDKYF.

The chain joins TRBV7-2 to TRBJ1-2, with TRBD1 as a possible D gene (6 bases). The CDR3 totals 15 residues. Germline lookup yields CDR1 SGHTA and CDR2 FQGNSA. V lost 6 bases and J lost 4, with 18 bases in between. The CDR3 region has the DNA TGTGCCAGCAGTATAACAGGGTGGGGGTCCTATGGCTACACCTTC. As protein: CASSITGWGSYGYTF. The variable domain in full, completed from reference TRBV7-2 and TRBJ1-2, reads GAGVSQSPSNKVTEKGKDVELRCDPISGHTALYWYRQSLGQGLEFLIYFQGNSAPDKSGLPSDRFSAERTGGSVSTLTIQRTQQEDSAVYLCASSITGWGSYGYTFGSGTRLTVV.

This clone was counted a few times. The V gene is TRBV7-9, the J gene TRBJ2-2, with D maybe TRBD2 (6 bases). Trimming shortened V by 5 bases and J by 1 base, and 11 bases separated the two germline ends. The germline gives CDR1 SEHNR, CDR2 FQNEAQ (reference sequence). The CDR3 spans 15 residues. CDR3 residues: CASSRGLLNTGELFF. The CDR3 DNA reads TGTGCCAGCAGCAGGGGACTCCTGAACACCGGGGAGCTGTTTTTT. The whole variable domain, filled in from reference TRBV7-9 and TRBJ2-2, reads DTGVSQNPRHKITKRGQNVTFRCDPISEHNRLYWYRQTLGQGPEFLTYFQNEAQLEKSRLLSDRFSAERPKGSFSTLEIQRTEQGDSAMYLCASSRGLLNTGELFFGEGSRLTVL.

The chain combines TRBV5-1 with TRBJ2-2, with D possibly TRBD2 on 6 matching bases. Germline assignment: CDR1 SGHRS and CDR2 YFSETQ. Trimming pared 3 bases from V and 4 bases from J, leaving 16 bases between. This CDR3 region has 16 residues. The CDR3 DNA reads as TGCGCCAGCAGCTCCTTTAGCGGCAGACCCACCGGGGAGCTGTTTTTT. Its translation: CASSSFSGRPTGELFF.

This clone was seen more than once but under ten times. The rearrangement links TRBV7-2 to TRBJ1-5; the D gene is possibly TRBD1 (5 bases). Germline assignment: CDR1 SGHTA and CDR2 FQGNSA. V dropped 5 bases and J dropped 6 bases, with 11 bases sitting between them. The CDR3 spans 13 residues. The CDR3 sequence is CASSEGRVQPQHF. CDR3 DNA: TGTGCCAGCAGCGAGGGGAGGGTTCAGCCCCAGCATTTT.

This clone turned up a few times. This sequence joins TRBV28 and TRBJ2-7; 10 positions agree with TRBD2. The length of the CDR3 is 14 residues. J gave up 4 bases and V 6 bases, and 6 bases lay outside the gene matches. Germline lookup yields CDR1 MDHEN and CDR2 SYDVKM. This CDR3 reads CASRLAGNPYEQYF. The CDR3 nucleotides are TGTGCCAGCAGACTAGCGGGAAATCCGTACGAGCAGTACTTC.

The chain combines TRBV7-9 with TRBJ1-2; 10 bases agree with TRBD1. This CDR3 region has 12 residues. Germline CDR1 SEHNR, CDR2 FQNEAQ (reference sequence). V lost 4 bases and J lost 10; bases outside the gene matches: 3. The CDR3: CASSSGTGDYTF. DNA for the CDR3: TGTGCCAGCAGCTCCGGGACAGGGGACTACACCTTC.

This clone was picked up a small number of times. The gene calls are TRBV10-2 and TRBJ2-3; D remains unclear. This CDR3 spans 15 amino acids. Trimming pared 0 bases from V and 2 bases from J, leaving 9 bases between. Germline CDR1 and CDR2: WSHSY and SAAADI. The CDR3 here is CASSESARLTDTQYF. Here the CDR3 DNA reads TGCGCCAGCAGTGAGTCTGCGCGGCTCACAGATACGCAGTATTTT.

V is TRBV7-2 and J is TRBJ2-3; a possible D gene is TRBD2 (5 bases). V was clipped by 6 bases and J by 0 bases, with 10 bases between them. Germline CDR1 is SGHTA and CDR2 is FQGNSA. The CDR3 has 14 residues. The CDR3 here is CASRSAASTDTQYF. The CDR3 DNA follows: TGTGCCAGCAGGTCAGCGGCTAGCACAGATACGCAGTATTTT.

At least ten counts were recorded for this clone. V gene TRBV23-1 combines with J gene TRBJ1-4, with no clear D. TRBV23-1 is filed as an ORF, its function uncertain. The length of the CDR3 is 14 residues. V lost 0 bases to trimming and J lost 4 bases, with 6 bases between them. CDR3 DNA: TGCGCCAGCAGTCAATCCGGCTGTAATGAAAAACTGTTTTTT. Encoded protein: CASSQSGCNEKLFF.

V is TRBV10-3 and J is TRBJ2-1; 8 positions match TRBD2. CDR1 ENHRY and CDR2 SYGVKD come from the germline V gene. The CDR3 covers 13 residues. Losses at the gene ends were 4 bases for V and 7 bases for J; bases not matched to a gene: 3. The CDR3, as DNA: TGTGCCATCAGTGGACTAGCGATAAATGAGCAGTTCTTC. It codes for CAISGLAINEQFF.

The J gene is TRBJ2-4, the V gene TRBV5-1; D is uncertain. The CDR3 is 14 residues long. Germline-derived CDR1 and CDR2 are SGHRS and YFSETQ. V shed 0 bases and J shed 6 bases, with 10 bases lying between them. The CDR3 sequence: CASSLENLVNIQYF. CDR3 nucleotides: TGCGCCAGCAGCTTGGAAAATCTGGTAAACATTCAGTACTTC.

This clone was recorded a few times. The rearrangement joins TRBV14 to TRBJ1-1; D not resolved. V lost 3 bases and J 2 bases, leaving 13 bases between the germline ends. The CDR3 extends over 15 amino acids. Germline V gives CDR1 SGHDN, CDR2 FVKESK. The CDR3 region is CASSHIGRLNTEAFF. The CDR3 DNA reads as TGTGCCAGCAGCCATATCGGGCGCCTTAACACTGAAGCTTTCTTT.

This clone was seen more than once but under ten times. The J gene is TRBJ2-5, the V gene TRBV4-2; D gene ambiguous. The J call is in doubt because the DNA end fits TRBJ2-7 better. The germline V gene encodes CDR1 LGHNA and CDR2 YNFKEQ. The CDR3 is made up of 15 amino acids. CDR3: CASSQDASIPYEQYF. The CDR3 DNA reads as TGTGCCAGCAGCCAAGATGCCAGTATCCCCTACGAGCAGTACTTC.

This clone was counted a few times. CDR3: CASSLVASVSGELFF. CDR3 coding DNA: TGTGCCAGCAGCTTGGTGGCTAGTGTATCCGGGGAGCTGTTTTTT. The chain employs TRBV5-4 and TRBJ2-2; no definite D call. Germline CDR1 and CDR2: SGHNT and YYREEE (reference sequence). The CDR3 totals 15 residues. V lost 0 bases, J lost 6 bases, and 12 bases lay in between.

This clone was detected a few times. CDR3 DNA sequence: TGCAGCGTTGGTGCCGGGACCTCAGGTTACAATGAGCAGTTCTTC. This sequence encodes CSVGAGTSGYNEQFF. The chain couples TRBV29-1 to TRBJ2-1; D may match TRBD1 or TRBD2 (5 bases each). Trimming left V 4 bases short and J 4 bases short, with 17 bases between. This CDR3 contains 15 residues. CDR1 and CDR2 (germline): SQVTM, ANQGSEA.

This clone was observed a few times. V usage is TRBV19 and J usage is TRBJ1-2; no clear D gene. Germline CDR1 reads LNHDA; CDR2 reads SQIVND (reference sequence). The CDR3 runs to 13 residues. V was shortened by 7 bases and J by 4 bases, with 13 bases between the two germline ends. Written as DNA, the CDR3 is TGTGCCAGTAAAGGTCGGGGATTCTATGGCTACACCTTC. This codes for CASKGRGFYGYTF. The whole variable domain, filled in from reference TRBV19 and TRBJ1-2, reads DGGITQSPKYLFRKEGQNVTLSCEQNLNHDAMYWYRQDPGQGLRLIYYSQIVNDFQKGDIAEGYSVSREKKESFPLTVTSAQKNPTAFYLCASKGRGFYGYTFGSGTRLTVV.

This chain joins TRBV4-1 and TRBJ1-4, with D perhaps matching TRBD1 (6 bases). The CDR3 runs to 14 residues. CDR1 and CDR2 (germline): MGHRA, YSYEKL. The V end was cut by 8 bases, the J end by 4 bases, with 14 bases between. CDR3 nucleotides: TGCGCCAGCCATGCGGCGGACAGTAATGAAAAACTGTTTTTT. The encoded protein is CASHAADSNEKLFF.

This clone has just a few counts. CDR3 region: CASSLMSGRAKNIQYF. The CDR3 DNA reads TGTGCCAGCAGCTTAATGAGCGGGAGGGCCAAAAACATTCAGTACTTC. The chain uses TRBV7-2 and TRBJ2-4, with 9 bases identical to TRBD2. Trimming removed 2 bases from V and 1 base from J; junction bases left unmatched: 3. Per the germline V gene, CDR1 is SGHTA and CDR2 is FQGNSA. This CDR3 contains 16 residues.

This clone occurred a few times. This chain connects TRBV20-1 to TRBJ2-7, with D unclear. Trimming removed 5 bases from V and 1 base from J, with 6 bases in between. This CDR3 is 11 amino acids long. In germline, CDR1 is DFQATT, CDR2 SNEGSKA (reference sequence). The CDR3 protein is CSAWGSYEQYF. CDR3 DNA sequence: TGCAGTGCTTGGGGTTCCTACGAGCAGTACTTC.

J is TRBJ1-5 and V is TRBV28; D unclear. V was shortened by 6 bases and J by 7 bases, with 13 bases between the two germline ends. Germline CDR1 and CDR2: MDHEN and SYDVKM. This CDR3 is built from 13 residues. CDR3 DNA sequence: TGTGCCAGCAGCTTGCTAAGGGTGCAGCCCCAGCATTTT. It codes for CASSLLRVQPQHF. Looking up the rest from reference TRBV28 and TRBJ1-5 gives the full variable domain: DVKVTQSSRYLVKRTGEKVFLECVQDMDHENMFWYRQDPGLGLRLIYFSYDVKMKEKGDIPEGYSVSREKKERFSLILESASTNQTSMYLCASSLLRVQPQHFGDGTRLSIL.

This clone was seen more than once but under ten times. The chain has TRBV18 and TRBJ2-3; D is unresolved. Germline-derived CDR1 and CDR2 are KGHSH and LQKENI. This CDR3 has 14 amino acids. Trimming removed 2 bases at V and 0 bases at J, with 6 bases between. The CDR3: CASSPGYSTDTQYF. CDR3 nucleotides: TGTGCCAGCTCACCAGGCTACAGCACAGATACGCAGTATTTT.

The sample holds a few counts of this clone. The rearrangement links TRBV2 to TRBJ2-5, with D hard to call. Judging by the DNA end, TRBJ2-7 fits better; the J call may be wrong. CDR3 size: 12 residues. Germline values: CDR1 SNHLY, CDR2 FYNNEI. CDR3 in amino acids: CASGKSSYEQYF. The CDR3 bases are TGTGCCAGCGGAAAAAGCTCCTACGAGCAGTACTTC.

This clone was found a few times. Other nucleotide sequences in the sample specify the same CDR3. This rearrangement joins TRBV11-2 to TRBJ2-3, with D uncertain. The V and J ends lost 2 bases and 0 bases respectively, with 6 bases between them. This CDR3 region has 14 residues. CDR1 and CDR2 from the germline V gene are SGHAT and FQNNGV. CDR3 DNA: TGTGCCAGCAGCTTAACAGCTAGCACAGATACGCAGTATTTT. Encoded protein: CASSLTASTDTQYF.